The present T cell receptor beta chain was sequenced within a study of OX40 agonist ivuxolimab in advanced cancers. Study-wide context: Three patients got partial responses; one had hepatocellular carcinoma and two had cutaneous melanoma.

The CDR3 consists of 12 residues. V gave up 6 bases and J gave up 2 bases, with 8 bases separating them. Looked up from germline, CDR1 is MDHEN and CDR2 is SYDVKM. Using immunoSEQ multiplex PCR, the repertoire was profiled, and TCRdb retains in-frame clones only, with some absent. The data hold 95,000 to 110,000 clones, with around 93% observed a single time. The sequence was collected from an adult with an advanced solid tumor such as melanoma, head and neck, liver or kidney cancer. This chain joins TRBV28 and TRBJ2-7; D call uncertain. The sample here was CD4+ or CD8+ T cells sorted from blood, taken in a trial of the OX40 agonist ivuxolimab. The CDR3 nucleotides are TGTGCCAGCAGCCGGGTACCCTACGAGCAGTACTTC. Encoded protein: CASSRVPYEQYF.